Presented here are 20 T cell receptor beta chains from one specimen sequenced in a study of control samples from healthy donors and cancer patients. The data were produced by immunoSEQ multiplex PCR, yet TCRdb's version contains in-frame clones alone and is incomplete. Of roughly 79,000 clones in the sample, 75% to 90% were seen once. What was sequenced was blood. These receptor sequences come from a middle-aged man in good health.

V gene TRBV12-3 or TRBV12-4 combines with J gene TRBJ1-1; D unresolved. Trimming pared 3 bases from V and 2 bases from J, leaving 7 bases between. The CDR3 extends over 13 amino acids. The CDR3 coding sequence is TGTGCCAGCAGTTTCGGCGCTAACACTGAAGCTTTCTTT. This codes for CASSFGANTEAFF.

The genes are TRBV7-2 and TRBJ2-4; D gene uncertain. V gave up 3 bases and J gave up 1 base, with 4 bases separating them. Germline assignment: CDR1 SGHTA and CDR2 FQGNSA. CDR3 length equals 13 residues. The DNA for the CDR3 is TGTGCCAGCAGCTTGGATGCCAAAAACATTCAGTACTTC. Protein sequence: CASSLDAKNIQYF.

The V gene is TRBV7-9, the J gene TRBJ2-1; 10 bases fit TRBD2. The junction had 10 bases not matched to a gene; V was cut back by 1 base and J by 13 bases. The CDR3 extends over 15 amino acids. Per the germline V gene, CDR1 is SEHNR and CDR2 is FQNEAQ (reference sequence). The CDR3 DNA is TGTGCCAGCAGCTTAGTAGGGGCTAGCGGGGGTTTTCAGTTCTTC. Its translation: CASSLVGASGGFQFF.

CDR3 sequence reads: CASSPLGQGRNEQFF. CDR3 sequence (DNA): TGTGCCAGCAGCCCGCTCGGACAGGGGAGGAATGAGCAGTTCTTC. The gene calls are TRBV6-5 and TRBJ2-1, with 9 bases aligning to TRBD1. Germline trimming cut 6 bases from V and 7 bases from J; bases unmatched to any gene: 10. Germline V gene data show CDR1 as MNHEY and CDR2 as SVGAGI. CDR3 length: 15 residues.

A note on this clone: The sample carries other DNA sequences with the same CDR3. Written as DNA, the CDR3 is TGTGCCAGCAGCCAACAGGGAAATACTGAAGCTTTCTTT. Protein sequence: CASSQQGNTEAFF. The rearrangement uses TRBV16 and TRBJ1-1; maybe TRBD1 (5 bases). This CDR3 spans 13 amino acids. The ends were cut back, 2 bases at V and 5 bases at J, with 9 bases in the middle. From germline, CDR1 is KGHSY and CDR2 FQNENV.

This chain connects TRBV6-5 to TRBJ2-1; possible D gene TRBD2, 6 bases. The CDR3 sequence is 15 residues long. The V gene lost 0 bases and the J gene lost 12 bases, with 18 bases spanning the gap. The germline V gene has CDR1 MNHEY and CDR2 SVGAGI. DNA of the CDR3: TGTGCCAGCAGTTACTCTAGCGGCTTGGTTCGAGGGCAGTTCTTC. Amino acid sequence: CASSYSSGLVRGQFF.

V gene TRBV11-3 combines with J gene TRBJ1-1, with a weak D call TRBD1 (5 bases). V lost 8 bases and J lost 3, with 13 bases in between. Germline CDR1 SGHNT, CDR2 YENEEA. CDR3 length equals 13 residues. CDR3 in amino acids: CASGLRQYTEAFF. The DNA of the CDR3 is TGTGCCAGCGGACTGAGACAGTACACTGAAGCTTTCTTT.

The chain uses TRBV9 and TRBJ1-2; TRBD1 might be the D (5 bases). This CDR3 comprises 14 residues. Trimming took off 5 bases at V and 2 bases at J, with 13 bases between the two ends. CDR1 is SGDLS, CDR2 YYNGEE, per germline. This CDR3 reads CASSGTDGNYGYTF. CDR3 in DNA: TGTGCCAGCAGTGGGACGGACGGAAACTATGGCTACACCTTC.

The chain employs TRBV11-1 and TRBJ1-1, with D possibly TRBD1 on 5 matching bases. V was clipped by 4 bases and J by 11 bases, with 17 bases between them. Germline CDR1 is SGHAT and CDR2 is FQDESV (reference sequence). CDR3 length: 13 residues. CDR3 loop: CASSYDSLFGAFF. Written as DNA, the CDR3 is TGTGCCAGCAGCTACGACAGCCTGTTCGGGGCTTTCTTT.

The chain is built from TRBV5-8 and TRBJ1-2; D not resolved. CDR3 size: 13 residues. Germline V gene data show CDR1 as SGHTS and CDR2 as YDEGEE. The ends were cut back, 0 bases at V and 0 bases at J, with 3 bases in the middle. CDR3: CASSLVSNYGYTF. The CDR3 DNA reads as TGTGCCAGCAGCTTGGTGTCTAACTATGGCTACACCTTC.

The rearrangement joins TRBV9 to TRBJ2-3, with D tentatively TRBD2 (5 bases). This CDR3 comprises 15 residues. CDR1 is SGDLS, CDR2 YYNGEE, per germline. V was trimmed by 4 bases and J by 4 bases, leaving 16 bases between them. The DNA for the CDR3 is TGTGCCAGCAGCCCTCGGACTGGTTCGGCAGATACGCAGTATTTT. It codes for CASSPRTGSADTQYF.

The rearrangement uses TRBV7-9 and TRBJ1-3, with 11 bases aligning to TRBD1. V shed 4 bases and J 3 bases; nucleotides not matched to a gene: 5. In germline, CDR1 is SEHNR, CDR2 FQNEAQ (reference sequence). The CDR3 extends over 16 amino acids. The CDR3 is CASSSGQGAVGNTIYF. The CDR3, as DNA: TGTGCCAGCAGCTCAGGACAGGGGGCGGTTGGAAACACCATATATTTT.

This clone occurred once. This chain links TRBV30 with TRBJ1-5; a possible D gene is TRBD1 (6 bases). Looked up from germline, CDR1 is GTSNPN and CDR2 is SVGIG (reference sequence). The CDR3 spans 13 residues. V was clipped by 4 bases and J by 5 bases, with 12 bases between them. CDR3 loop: CAWTDRGDQPQHF. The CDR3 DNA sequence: TGTGCCTGGACCGATAGGGGGGATCAGCCCCAGCATTTT.

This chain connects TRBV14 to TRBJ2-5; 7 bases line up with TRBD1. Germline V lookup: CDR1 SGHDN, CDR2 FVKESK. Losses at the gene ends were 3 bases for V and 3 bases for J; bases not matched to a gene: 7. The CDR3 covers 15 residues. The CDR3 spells CASSHLGTAEETQYF. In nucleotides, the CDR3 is TGTGCCAGCAGCCACCTAGGGACAGCAGAAGAGACCCAGTACTTC.

The CDR3 sequence: CASSQDWIGDQPQHF. CDR3 DNA sequence: TGCGCCAGCAGCCAAGATTGGATCGGGGATCAGCCCCAGCATTTT. This chain uses TRBV4-3 with TRBJ1-5, with no clear D. The germline V gene encodes CDR1 LGHNA and CDR2 YSLEER. CDR3 length equals 15 residues. The V end lost 0 bases, the J end lost 5 bases, and 11 bases lay between the germline ends.

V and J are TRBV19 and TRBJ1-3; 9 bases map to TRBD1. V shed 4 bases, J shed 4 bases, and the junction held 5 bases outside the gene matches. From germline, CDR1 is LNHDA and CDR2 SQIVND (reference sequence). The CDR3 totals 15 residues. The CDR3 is CASSSRDREGNTIYF. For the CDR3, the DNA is TGTGCCAGTAGTAGCCGGGACAGGGAAGGAAACACCATATATTTT.

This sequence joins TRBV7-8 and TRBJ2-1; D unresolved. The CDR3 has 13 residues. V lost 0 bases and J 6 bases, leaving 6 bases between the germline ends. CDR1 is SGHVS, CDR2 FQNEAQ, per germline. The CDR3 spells CASSLAQVNEQFF. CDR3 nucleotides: TGTGCCAGCAGCTTAGCGCAGGTCAATGAGCAGTTCTTC.

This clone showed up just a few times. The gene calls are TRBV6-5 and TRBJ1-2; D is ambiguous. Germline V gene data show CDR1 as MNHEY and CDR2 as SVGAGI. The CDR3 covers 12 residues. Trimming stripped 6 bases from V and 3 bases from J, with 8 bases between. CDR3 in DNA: TGTGCCAGCAGGAGGTGGGACTATGGCTACACCTTC. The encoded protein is CASRRWDYGYTF.

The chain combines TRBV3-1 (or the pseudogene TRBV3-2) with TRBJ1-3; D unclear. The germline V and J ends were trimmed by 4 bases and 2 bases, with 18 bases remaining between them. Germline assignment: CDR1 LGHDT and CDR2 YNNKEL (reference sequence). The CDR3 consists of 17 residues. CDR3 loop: CASSPVTRVPAGNTIYF. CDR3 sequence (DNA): TGTGCCAGCAGCCCAGTGACAAGGGTTCCTGCTGGAAACACCATATATTTT.

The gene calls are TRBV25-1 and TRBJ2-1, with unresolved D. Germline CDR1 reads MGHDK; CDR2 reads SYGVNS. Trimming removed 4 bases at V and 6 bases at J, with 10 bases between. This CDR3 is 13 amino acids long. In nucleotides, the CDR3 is TGTGCCAGCAGTGGGTCGCTGAGCAATGAGCAGTTCTTC. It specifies CASSGSLSNEQFF.